This T cell receptor (beta chain) was sequenced in a study of cytomegalovirus exposure and HLA in healthy donors. At the level of the study: Membership in the Caucasian-associated ancestry cluster was found for about 84% of around 380 genotyped donors.

PCR primers comprised 60 Vbeta and 13 Jbeta primers. Sequenced by immunoSEQ multiplex PCR; TCRdb stores in-frame clones only, minus some. Of under 150,000 clones listed, 65% to 90% are singletons. The junction had 14 bases not matched to a gene; V was cut back by 4 bases and J by 4 bases. The CDR3 totals 17 residues. From germline, CDR1 is SGHRS and CDR2 YFSETQ. Sequences were obtained from PBMCs. The sequence was obtained from a man aged 18-30 years in good health and CMV-seronegative. The rearrangement joins TRBV5-1 to TRBJ1-1, with 9 bases that match TRBD1. This CDR3 reads CASSPRDRVKEGTEAFF. CDR3 DNA sequence: TGCGCCAGCAGCCCTAGGGACAGGGTGAAGGAGGGCACTGAAGCTTTCTTT.